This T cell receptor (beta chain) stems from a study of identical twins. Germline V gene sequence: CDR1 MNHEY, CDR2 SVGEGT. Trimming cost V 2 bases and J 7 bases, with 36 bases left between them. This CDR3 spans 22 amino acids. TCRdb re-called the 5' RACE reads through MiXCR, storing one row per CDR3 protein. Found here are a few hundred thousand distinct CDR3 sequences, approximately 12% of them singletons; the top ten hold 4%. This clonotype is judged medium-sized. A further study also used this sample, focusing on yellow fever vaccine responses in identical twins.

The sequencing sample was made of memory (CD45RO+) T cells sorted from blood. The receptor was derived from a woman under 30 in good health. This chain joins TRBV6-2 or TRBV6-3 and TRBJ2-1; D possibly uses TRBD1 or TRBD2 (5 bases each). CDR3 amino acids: CASSYPNRQFWGAVEGWNEQFF. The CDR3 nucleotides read TGTGCCAGCAGTTACCCAAACAGACAGTTTTGGGGAGCCGTAGAGGGGTGGAATGAGCAGTTCTTC.